At least ten counts were recorded for the clone carrying this TCR beta chain. This entry belongs to a study of T-cell reconstitution after alpha-beta-depleted transplantation in children. Germline V gene data show CDR1 as DFQATT and CDR2 as SNEGSKA (reference sequence). CDR3 length: 13 residues. The ends were cut back, 5 bases at V and 1 base at J, with 8 bases in the middle. Preparation of the TCRbeta library used unique molecular identifiers. Each CDR3 protein gets one entry after TCRdb re-called the PCR reads with MiXCR. The table records roughly 190,000 distinct CDR3 sequences, more than 14% of them present only once.

The chain carries TRBV20-1 and TRBJ2-2, with D perhaps matching TRBD2 (5 bases). Material: PBMCs from the stem cell graft donor, obtained from the stem cell graft. The clonotype comes from a human donor who donated a stem cell graft to a child with acute lymphoblastic leukemia. The CDR3, as DNA: TGCAGTGCTTCCAGCGGGAACACCGGGGAGCTGTTTTTT. This codes for CSASSGNTGELFF.